A few counts support the clone carrying this TCR beta chain. Its antigen is currently unknown. There are 16 residues in the CDR3. Per germline, CDR1 GTSNPN and CDR2 SVGIG (reference sequence). V trimming: 0 bases; J trimming: 8 bases; junction bases outside the gene matches: 9. The data were taken from a study of graft-versus-host responses after intestinal transplantation. Overall study: All recipients were transplanted with multivisceral, liver-intestinal, or isolated intestinal grafts. Study-wide findings and caveats: Those patients showing graft-donor T cell macrochimerism displayed high graft-versus-host to host-versus-graft clonal ratios in allografts. Early post-transplant HvG declines tracked with peak circulating GvH clone levels.

Method: immunoSEQ multiplex PCR; TCRdb's copy keeps in-frame clones and lacks some. The table has 96,000 or so clones, approximately 90% seen once. The receptor comes from a human donor who received an intestinal transplant. Here the sequenced sample was unstimulated CD4+ T cells sorted from spleen or lymph node cells, taken before intestinal transplant. The chain recombines TRBV30 with TRBJ1-4, with TRBD1 matching 10 bases. In nucleotides, the CDR3 is TGTGCCTGGAGTGTACTCGGGACAGGGGTAGAGGAAAAACTGTTTTTT. Protein: CAWSVLGTGVEEKLFF.